This is a list of T cell receptor beta chains from one sample in a study of blood T cell repertoires in COVID-19. Method: immunoSEQ multiplex PCR; TCRdb's copy keeps in-frame clones and lacks some. The table shows approximately 200,000 clones, with approximately 86% occurring only once. The sequenced sample was PBMCs or T cells enriched from blood (not recorded which). The receptors here all came from a woman in her 30s who had been exposed to COVID-19. The CDR3 runs from the conserved cysteine through the conserved F or W. D genes are given only for firm matches. Rows may omit the clone size; those that give it use once, few, many or a size class.

clone size,D gene,V gene,J gene,CDR3 protein,CDR3 DNA
.,TRBD1,TRBV12-5,TRBJ1-3,CASGWTGTASGNTIYF,TGTGCTAGTGGTTGGACCGGGACAGCCTCTGGAAACACCATATATTTT
.,.,TRBV5-1,TRBJ1-4,CASSNPTELDEKLFF,TGCGCCAGCAGCAATCCAACAGAATTGGATGAAAAACTGTTTTTT
once,TRBD1,TRBV3-1/TRBV3-2,TRBJ2-2,CASSHRGSSGELFF,TGTGCCAGCAGCCACAGGGGGAGCTCCGGGGAGCTGTTTTTT
.,.,TRBV7-8,TRBJ1-1,CASSLDRNTEAFF,TGTGCCAGCAGCTTGGACAGGAACACTGAAGCTTTCTTT
.,.,TRBV27,TRBJ1-2,CASSLKGVYGYTF,TGTGCCAGCAGTTTGAAAGGGGTTTATGGCTACACCTTC
.,.,TRBV6-5,TRBJ2-3,CASREGYSTDTQYF,TGTGCCAGCAGGGAGGGTTACAGCACAGATACGCAGTATTTT
.,.,TRBV21-1,TRBJ2-1,CASSKTSGGAGYNEQFF,TGTGCCAGCAGCAAAACTAGCGGGGGGGCCGGGTACAATGAGCAGTTCTTC
.,TRBD1,TRBV4-1,TRBJ1-5,CASSQGAGQVNNQPQHF,TGCGCCAGCAGCCAAGGCGCTGGACAGGTAAATAATCAGCCCCAGCATTTT
.,TRBD2,TRBV29-1,TRBJ2-1,CSALAGPGVNEQFF,TGCAGCGCCTTAGCGGGGCCCGGAGTAAATGAGCAGTTCTTC
.,.,TRBV18,TRBJ2-2,CASFPGPALGELFF,TGTGCCAGCTTCCCGGGTCCCGCACTCGGGGAGCTGTTTTTT
.,.,TRBV7-2,TRBJ1-3,CASSARGGAGNTIYF,TGTGCCAGCAGTGCACGGGGGGGGGCTGGAAACACCATATATTTT
.,.,TRBV5-1,TRBJ2-1,CASSLLAYDNEQFF,TGCGCCAGCAGCTTGCTGGCTTACGACAATGAGCAGTTCTTC
.,TRBD1,TRBV7-2,TRBJ1-2,CASRTGRNGYTF,TGTGCCAGCAGGACAGGGAGAAATGGCTACACCTTC
.,TRBD1,TRBV18,TRBJ2-7,CASSPGQDTYEQYF,TGTGCCAGCTCACCAGGACAGGATACCTACGAGCAGTACTTC
.,TRBD1,TRBV18,TRBJ2-7,CASSPPHRGQGAESYEQYF,TGTGCCAGCTCACCACCACACCGAGGGCAGGGGGCAGAATCCTACGAGCAGTACTTC
.,.,TRBV7-2,TRBJ2-7,CASRGQPYEQYF,TGTGCCAGCCGCGGACAGCCCTACGAGCAGTACTTC
few,TRBD2,TRBV5-5,TRBJ2-3,CASSKGTSGGAADTQYF,TGTGCCAGCAGCAAAGGGACTAGCGGGGGGGCTGCAGATACGCAGTATTTT
.,.,TRBV24-1,TRBJ2-6,CATSSAWGRLWSGANVLTF,TGTGCCACCAGCAGTGCCTGGGGGCGACTCTGGAGTGGGGCCAACGTCCTGACTTTC